The following is a TCR beta chain sequence with its context. These data come from a study of blood T cell repertoires in COVID-19. Study-level information: COVID-19 samples, acute and convalescent, were from the United States, Italy and Spain. Sources were T cells, B-cell-depleted T cells, or PBMCs; the material itself was cDNA or gDNA.

In the original processing: Estimation of nucleated cell counts relied on the amplification of reference gene primers. Clones were sequenced by immunoSEQ multiplex PCR, and TCRdb holds only the in-frame ones, with some missing. The DNA was the basis for D and trimming; V, J and clone size are from that table. Counted here are about 220,000 clones, more than 65% occurring once; the ten biggest clones make up 3% to 3.5%. The CDR3 consists of 14 residues. The germline gives CDR1 SGHKS, CDR2 YYEKEE (reference sequence). Trimming cost V 4 bases and J 1 base, with 11 bases left between them. The chain has TRBV5-5 and TRBJ1-1; D ambiguous. This TCR came from a woman younger than 45 who had recovered from COVID-19. Sequencing was performed on peripheral blood. Written as DNA, the CDR3 is TGTGCCAGCAGCCCAACGGGAGCGAACACTGAAGCTTTCTTT. Translated: CASSPTGANTEAFF.